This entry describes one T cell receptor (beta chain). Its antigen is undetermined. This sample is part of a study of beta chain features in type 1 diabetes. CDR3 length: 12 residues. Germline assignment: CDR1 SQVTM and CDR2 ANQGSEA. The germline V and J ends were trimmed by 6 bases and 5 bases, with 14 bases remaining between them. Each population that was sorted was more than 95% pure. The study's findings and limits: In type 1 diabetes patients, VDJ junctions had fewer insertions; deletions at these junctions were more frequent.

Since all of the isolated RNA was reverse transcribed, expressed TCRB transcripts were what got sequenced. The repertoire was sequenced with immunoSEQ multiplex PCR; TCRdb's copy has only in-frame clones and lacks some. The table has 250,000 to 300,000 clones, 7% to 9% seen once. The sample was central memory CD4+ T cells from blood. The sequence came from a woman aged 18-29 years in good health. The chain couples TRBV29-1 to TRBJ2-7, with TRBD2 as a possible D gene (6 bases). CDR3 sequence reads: CSVEIGGNEQYF. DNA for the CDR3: TGCAGCGTAGAAATCGGCGGGAACGAGCAGTACTTC.